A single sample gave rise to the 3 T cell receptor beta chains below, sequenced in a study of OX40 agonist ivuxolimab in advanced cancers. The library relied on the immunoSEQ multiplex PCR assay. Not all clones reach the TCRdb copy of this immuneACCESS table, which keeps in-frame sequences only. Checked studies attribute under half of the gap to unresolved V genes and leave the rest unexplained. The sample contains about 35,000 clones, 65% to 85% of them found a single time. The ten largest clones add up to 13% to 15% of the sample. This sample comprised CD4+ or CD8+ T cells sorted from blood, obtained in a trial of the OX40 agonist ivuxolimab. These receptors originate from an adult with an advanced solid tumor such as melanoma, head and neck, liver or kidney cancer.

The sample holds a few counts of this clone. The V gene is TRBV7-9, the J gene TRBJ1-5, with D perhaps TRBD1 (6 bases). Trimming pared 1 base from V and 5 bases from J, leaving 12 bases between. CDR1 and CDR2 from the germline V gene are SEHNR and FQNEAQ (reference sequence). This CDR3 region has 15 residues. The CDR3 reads CASSLGDRLDQPQHF. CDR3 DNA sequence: TGTGCCAGCAGCTTAGGAGACAGGCTGGATCAGCCCCAGCATTTT. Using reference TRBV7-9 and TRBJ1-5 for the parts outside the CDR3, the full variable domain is DTGVSQNPRHKITKRGQNVTFRCDPISEHNRLYWYRQTLGQGPEFLTYFQNEAQLEKSRLLSDRFSAERPKGSFSTLEIQRTEQGDSAMYLCASSLGDRLDQPQHFGDGTRLSIL.

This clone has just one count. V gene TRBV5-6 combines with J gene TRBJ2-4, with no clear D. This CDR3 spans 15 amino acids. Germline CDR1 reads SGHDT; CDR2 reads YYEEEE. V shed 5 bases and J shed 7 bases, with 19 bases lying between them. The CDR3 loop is CASSVVSRGANIQYF. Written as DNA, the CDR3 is TGTGCCAGCAGTGTCGTTAGCAGAGGCGCGAACATTCAGTACTTC.

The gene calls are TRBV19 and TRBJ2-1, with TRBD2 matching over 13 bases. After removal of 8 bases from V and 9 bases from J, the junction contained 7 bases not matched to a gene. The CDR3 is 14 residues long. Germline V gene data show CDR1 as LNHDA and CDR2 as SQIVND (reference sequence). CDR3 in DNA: TGTGCCAGTCAAACTAGCGGGAGGGCCGGTGAGCAGTTCTTC. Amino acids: CASQTSGRAGEQFF.